This T cell receptor beta chain comes out of a study of blood T cell repertoires in COVID-19. Study background: Whether acute or convalescent, the COVID-19 samples came from the United States, Italy and Spain. From T cells, B-cell-depleted T cells, or PBMCs came the material, which was cDNA or gDNA.

Enrollees, about 18 to 89 years old, lived in about two dozen US areas. Up to 2 weeks before entering the study, exposed participants had met a COVID-19 case. This clone has only one observation. Clones were read by immunoSEQ multiplex PCR, and TCRdb kept only the in-frame ones, dropping some. The data contain some 190,000 clones, 84% of them singletons. The CDR3 runs 15 residues. The germline V gene encodes CDR1 KGHSH and CDR2 LQKENI. V was pared by 6 bases and J by 0 bases, with 5 bases of the junction left unmatched. This TCR derives from a woman aged 25-40 years who had been exposed to COVID-19. Specimen: PBMCs or T cells enriched from blood (not recorded which). The chain combines TRBV18 with TRBJ2-7, with 10 bases matching TRBD1. The CDR3 DNA sequence: TGTGCCAGCTCCCCAGACAGGGGGCCCTCCTACGAGCAGTACTTC. It is translated as CASSPDRGPSYEQYF.